This entry features one T cell receptor (beta chain) sequence. The antigen is not known. The source of the sample is a study of beta chain features in type 1 diabetes. Study background: Healthy donors resembled patients in age, gender and cell yields.

Findings and caveats of the study: Shorter TCRB CDR3s, moderately but significantly so, were found in Type 1 diabetes patients in all four CD4+ subsets.

Purities in excess of 95% were seen in all sorted populations. cDNA synthesis used the whole RNA isolate, giving expressed TCRB sequences. Measured with immunoSEQ multiplex PCR; TCRdb has only the in-frame clones, and not every one. The sample lists approximately 270,000 clones; roughly an eighth were seen once. The receptor was isolated from a man younger than 40 with type 1 diabetes. Sequencing was carried out using naive CD4+ T cells from blood.

CDR3 DNA sequence: TGTGCCAGCAGGCTAGCGGGAGTAGAGACCCAGTACTTC. Translating it yields CASRLAGVETQYF. The chain joins TRBV25-1 to TRBJ2-5, with 10 bases fitting TRBD2. Germline V gene data show CDR1 as MGHDK and CDR2 as SYGVNS. The V segment lost 6 bases and the J segment 4 bases; nucleotides outside the gene matches: 2. The CDR3 runs 13 residues.